The sequence of this T cell receptor beta chain was determined in a study of T cell repertoires in cytomegalovirus infection. General study points: The ex vivo response was dominated by HLA-C-restricted CMV-specific TCR beta clonotypes. Cumulative frequency of public TCR beta families picked out carriers of CMV plus the relevant HLA.

This clonotype was seen a handful of times. Antigen unknown. TCRdb re-derived calls from the reads in MiXCR, one entry per CDR3 protein. This sample carries about 770,000 distinct CDR3 sequences, 25% to 30% of them seen once, and the ten largest clones take less than 15%. Looked up from germline, CDR1 is MNHNY and CDR2 is SVGAGI (reference sequence). V dropped 0 bases and J dropped 2 bases, with 35 bases sitting between them. This CDR3 is built from 23 residues. The V call is TRBV6-6, the J call TRBJ2-7; the D gene could be TRBD1 or TRBD2 (5 bases each). The TCR comes from a human donor in good health (CMV status not recorded). Some clones in this sample may be carry-over from other donors' samples. The specimen comprised cultured CD8+ T cells from PBMCs, sampled from culture after CMV antigen stimulation. CDR3 sequence: CASSYSRGPNYENYEWSPYEQYV. The CDR3 DNA sequence: TGTGCCAGCAGTTACTCGAGGGGCCCTAACTACGAGAACTACGAATGGAGCCCCTACGAGCAGTACGTC.